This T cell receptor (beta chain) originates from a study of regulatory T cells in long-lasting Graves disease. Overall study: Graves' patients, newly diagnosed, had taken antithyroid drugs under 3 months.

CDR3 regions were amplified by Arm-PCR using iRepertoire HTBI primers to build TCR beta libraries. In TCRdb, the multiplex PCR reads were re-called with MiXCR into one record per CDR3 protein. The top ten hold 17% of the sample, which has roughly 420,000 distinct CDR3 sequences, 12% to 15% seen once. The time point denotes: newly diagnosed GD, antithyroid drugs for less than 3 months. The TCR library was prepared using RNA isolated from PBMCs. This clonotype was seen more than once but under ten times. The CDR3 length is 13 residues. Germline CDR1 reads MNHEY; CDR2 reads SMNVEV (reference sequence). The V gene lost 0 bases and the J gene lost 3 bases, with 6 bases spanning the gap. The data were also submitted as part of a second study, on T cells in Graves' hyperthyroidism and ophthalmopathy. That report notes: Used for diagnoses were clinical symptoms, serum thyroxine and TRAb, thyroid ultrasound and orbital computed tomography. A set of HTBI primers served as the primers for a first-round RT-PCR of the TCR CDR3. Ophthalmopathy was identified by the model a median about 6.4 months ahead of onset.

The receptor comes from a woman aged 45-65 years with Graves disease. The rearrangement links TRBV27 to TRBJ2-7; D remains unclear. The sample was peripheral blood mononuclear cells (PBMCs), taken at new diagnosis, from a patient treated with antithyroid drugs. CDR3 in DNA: TGTGCCAGCAGTTTATCGATAGGCTACGAGCAGTACTTC. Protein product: CASSLSIGYEQYF.